Shown below are 24 T cell receptor beta chains from a single sample sequenced in a study of T cells in Graves' hyperthyroidism and ophthalmopathy (dated by TCRdb to about 2019). Libraries came from multiplex PCR. For sequencing, an Illumina HiSeq 2000 was employed. The TCR beta CDR3 regions were amplified from the RNA transcripts. The first round of RT-PCR for the TCR CDR3 was performed with the HTBI primer set and the Qiagen OneStep RT-PCR kit. Starting from the raw public reads, TCRdb applied fastp trimming at Q25, assembled clones with MiXCR and retained in-frame beta chains. Every entry covers one CDR3 protein and lists the most common genes and DNA from its rows. In all, the sample holds about 580,000 distinct CDR3 sequences, and more than 45% of those were seen once. The ten largest clones take up more than 7.5% of the sample. The sample comprised peripheral blood or thyroid tissue (not recorded which). The receptors shown here come from a young woman with Graves' hyperthyroidism.

This clonotype was recorded a few times. The chain employs TRBV10-3 and TRBJ2-1, with 11 positions matching TRBD2. This CDR3 has 14 residues. The germline V gene encodes CDR1 ENHRY and CDR2 SYGVKD. V gave up 6 bases and J gave up 7 bases; unmatched junction bases: 5. In DNA, the CDR3 is TGTGCCATCAGGAGACTAGCGGGATCGAATGAGCAGTTCTTC. Amino acid sequence: CAIRRLAGSNEQFF.

This clonotype has only a few counts. J is TRBJ2-7 and V is TRBV5-5, with TRBD1 matching over 7 bases. CDR3 length: 14 residues. J was trimmed by 6 bases and V by 6 bases; bases with no gene match: 12. The germline CDR1 and CDR2 sequences are SGHKS and YYEKEE (reference sequence). CDR3 protein: CASTNDRVRGEQYF. CDR3 sequence (DNA): TGTGCCAGCACAAACGACAGGGTACGGGGCGAGCAGTACTTC.

V usage is TRBV12-3 or TRBV12-4 and J usage is TRBJ2-7, with D possibly TRBD1 on 8 matching bases. The CDR3 has 15 amino acids. V dropped 6 bases and J dropped 0 bases, with 15 bases sitting between them. The CDR3 sequence is CASRTGEGRSYEQYF. CDR3 nucleotide sequence: TGTGCCAGCAGGACAGGGGAGGGGCGCTCCTACGAGCAGTACTTC.

This clonotype has only a few counts. Because the CDR3 is missing its conserved closing phenylalanine or tryptophan, this is likely a read error. The limits of the CDR3 on the DNA are not certain, so only TCRdb's listed CDR3 is given. The chain employs TRBV6-1 and TRBJ1-1. The CDR3 adds up to 12 amino acids, both ends counted. Germline lookup yields CDR1 MNHNS and CDR2 SASEGT. CDR3 sequence: CASSPSPVTVPS.

This clonotype was counted many times. The chain has TRBV9 and TRBJ2-7; 13 bases match TRBD2. CDR1 and CDR2 (germline): SGDLS, YYNGEE. CDR3 size: 14 residues. V trimming: 4 bases; J trimming: 7 bases; junction bases outside the gene matches: 5. CDR3 nucleotide sequence: TGTGCCAGCAGCATGGGACTAGCGGGACCTGAGCAGTACTTC. The encoded protein is CASSMGLAGPEQYF.

This clonotype was recorded once. This chain joins TRBV20-1 and TRBJ2-6; 16 bases agree with TRBD2. This CDR3 region has 19 residues. The germline CDR1 and CDR2 sequences are DFQATT and SNEGSKA (reference sequence). With V trimmed by 5 bases and J by 1 base, 8 bases remained unmatched. CDR3 residues: CSASTQGLAGGSGANVLTF. The DNA of the CDR3 is TGCAGTGCTTCGACGCAGGGACTAGCGGGAGGGTCTGGGGCCAACGTCCTGACTTTC.

In its sample, this clonotype was seen many times. The chain carries TRBV6-6 and TRBJ2-7; 8 bases align to TRBD2. The CDR3 runs to 16 residues. The germline V gene encodes CDR1 MNHNY and CDR2 SVGAGI (reference sequence). V lost 2 bases to trimming and J lost 1 base; unmatched junction nucleotides: 7. The CDR3 bases are TGTGCCAGCAGTTACAGTGCTAGCGGGCCATCCTACGAGCAGTACTTC. Amino acid sequence: CASSYSASGPSYEQYF.

At least ten counts were recorded for this clonotype. V usage is TRBV15 and J usage is TRBJ2-6, with a weak D call TRBD1 (5 bases). The CDR3 extends over 16 amino acids. V lost 0 bases and J 2 bases, leaving 8 bases between the germline ends. CDR1 and CDR2 (germline): LNHNV, YYDKDF (reference sequence). The CDR3 region has the DNA TGTGCCACCAGCAGAGAAGTAGGGGCTGGGGCCAACGTCCTGACTTTC. It encodes CATSREVGAGANVLTF.

This clonotype was observed a single time. The genes are TRBV29-1 and TRBJ1-1, with no clear D. Trimming removed 8 bases at V and 2 bases at J, with 9 bases between. Germline assignment: CDR1 SQVTM and CDR2 ANQGSEA. The CDR3 has 11 residues. The CDR3 loop reads CSSLHNTEAFF. In DNA form, the CDR3 reads TGCAGCTCACTCCATAACACTGAAGCTTTCTTT.

The chain joins TRBV29-1 to TRBJ2-7, with 13 bases that match TRBD2. V shed 7 bases and J 3 bases; nucleotides not matched to a gene: 6. CDR1 and CDR2 (germline): SQVTM, ANQGSEA. The CDR3 has 14 residues. The CDR3 here is CSALGLAGFYEQYF. DNA for the CDR3: TGCAGCGCCCTGGGACTAGCGGGGTTCTACGAGCAGTACTTC.

For this clonotype: A read error may explain this, as a much larger clone is one base away. The gene calls are TRBV7-2 and TRBJ1-5, with 11 bases aligning to TRBD1. Germline assignment: CDR1 SGHTA and CDR2 FQGNSA. The CDR3 consists of 17 residues. CDR3 loop: CVSSFGTGGYSNQPQHF. CDR3 sequence (DNA): TGTGTCAGCAGCTTCGGGACAGGGGGATATAGCAATCAGCCCCAGCATTTT.

The gene calls are TRBV15 and TRBJ1-2; perhaps TRBD1 as D (5 bases). V lost 0 bases and J 4 bases, leaving 12 bases between the germline ends. CDR3 length equals 15 residues. The germline gives CDR1 LNHNV, CDR2 YYDKDF (reference sequence). Here the CDR3 reads CATSREVLGPYGYTF. CDR3 in DNA: TGTGCCACCAGCAGAGAAGTACTGGGACCCTATGGCTACACCTTC.

This clonotype has ten or more counts. The gene calls are TRBV7-2 and TRBJ1-6, with D hard to call. V was shortened by 5 bases and J by 8 bases, with 10 bases between the two germline ends. The V gene's germline CDR1 is SGHTA and CDR2 FQGNSA. This CDR3 contains 13 residues. The CDR3 reads CASSPRAYSPLHF. CDR3 nucleotides: TGTGCCAGCAGCCCCCGAGCTTATTCACCCCTCCACTTT.

The chain uses TRBV19 and TRBJ2-7; a weak D match, TRBD1 (6 bases). Trimming removed 5 bases from V and 2 bases from J, with 16 bases in between. Germline V CDR1 and CDR2: LNHDA, SQIVND (reference sequence). The CDR3 is made up of 15 amino acids. Written as DNA, the CDR3 is TGTGCCAGTAGTCACCGGGACACCAATCCCTACGAGCAGTACTTC. It codes for CASSHRDTNPYEQYF.

This clonotype showed up many times. The chain combines TRBV2 with TRBJ1-6; D not certain. The CDR3 runs 14 residues. The V gene's germline CDR1 is SNHLY and CDR2 FYNNEI. Deletions cut 6 bases from V and 8 bases from J, with 14 bases between. Here the CDR3 DNA reads TGTGCCAGCAGGCGGCCGCAGGCGGATTCACCCCTCCACTTT. Encoded protein: CASRRPQADSPLHF.

This clonotype was seen a handful of times. The chain has TRBV10-3 and TRBJ2-1, with D uncertain. Germline V gene data show CDR1 as ENHRY and CDR2 as SYGVKD. V lost 3 bases and J 7 bases, leaving 7 bases between the germline ends. The CDR3 runs 12 residues. The CDR3 DNA reads as TGTGCCATCAGTGACGAGTTTAATGAGCAGTTCTTC. This codes for CAISDEFNEQFF.

CDR3: CASSRGQMHYGYTF. CDR3 nucleotides: TGTGCCAGTAGTAGGGGACAGATGCACTATGGCTACACCTTC. V gene TRBV19 combines with J gene TRBJ1-2, with TRBD1 matching 7 bases. After removal of 4 bases from V and 3 bases from J, the junction contained 5 bases not matched to a gene. The CDR3 totals 14 residues. Germline CDR1 reads LNHDA; CDR2 reads SQIVND (reference sequence).

This sequence joins TRBV10-3 and TRBJ1-2; 7 nucleotides line up with TRBD1. With 4 bases clipped from V and 2 bases from J, the junction kept 1 base outside the gene matches. This CDR3 contains 13 residues. Looked up from germline, CDR1 is ENHRY and CDR2 is SYGVKD. DNA for the CDR3: TGTGCCATCAGTGCGGGACAGAACTATGGCTACACCTTC. This codes for CAISAGQNYGYTF.

At least ten counts were recorded for this clonotype. The V gene is TRBV7-9, the J gene TRBJ2-7, with no clear D. Germline assignment: CDR1 SEHNR and CDR2 FQNEAQ (reference sequence). CDR3 length equals 17 residues. Trimming pared 7 bases from V and 2 bases from J, leaving 24 bases between. CDR3 coding DNA: TGTGCCAGCATGTCACCCAACCACAGTCCTCGGGCCTACGAGCAGTACTTC. Protein: CASMSPNHSPRAYEQYF.

This clonotype has a count of ten or more. The chain joins TRBV6-5 to TRBJ1-4, with D uncertain. V gave up 0 bases and J gave up 7 bases, with 9 bases separating them. The CDR3 has 14 amino acids. The V gene's germline CDR1 is MNHEY and CDR2 SVGAGI. The CDR3 spells CASSYSRTAEKLFF. CDR3 sequence (DNA): TGTGCCAGCAGTTACTCGAGGACGGCTGAAAAACTGTTTTTT.

The CDR3 spells CASSIKGYTGELFF. The CDR3 nucleotides are TGTGCCAGTAGTATAAAGGGGTACACCGGGGAGCTGTTTTTT. The V gene is TRBV19, the J gene TRBJ2-2; D is possibly TRBD1 (5 bases). Germline-derived CDR1 and CDR2 are LNHDA and SQIVND (reference sequence). The CDR3 runs to 14 residues. V dropped 2 bases and J dropped 3 bases, with 7 bases sitting between them.

The chain combines TRBV2 with TRBJ2-3; TRBD2 aligns across 10 bases. Looked up from germline, CDR1 is SNHLY and CDR2 is FYNNEI. This CDR3 has 14 amino acids. V gave up 8 bases and J gave up 6 bases; unmatched junction bases: 8. This chain's CDR3 is CASGSGRISDTQYF. The CDR3 DNA sequence: TGTGCCAGCGGTAGCGGGAGGATTTCCGATACGCAGTATTTT. The variable domain in full, with the rest retrieved from reference TRBV2 and TRBJ2-3, is EPEVTQTPSHQVTQMGQEVILRCVPISNHLYFYWYRQILGQKVEFLVSFYNNEISEKSEIFDDQFSVERPDGSNFTLKIRSTKLEDSAMYFCASGSGRISDTQYFGPGTRLTVL.

There are a few counts of this clonotype. V is TRBV25-1 and J is TRBJ2-2; 13 bases are shared with TRBD2. There are 17 residues in the CDR3. V gave up 5 bases and J gave up 4 bases; unmatched junction bases: 7. From germline, CDR1 is MGHDK and CDR2 SYGVNS. The CDR3 is CASSPGLAGVSTGELFF. The CDR3 region has the DNA TGTGCCAGCAGTCCAGGACTAGCGGGAGTTAGCACCGGGGAGCTGTTTTTT.

The V call is TRBV24-1, the J call TRBJ2-2, with D perhaps being TRBD1 or TRBD2 (6 bases each). The CDR3 extends over 13 amino acids. Trimming removed 3 bases at V and 8 bases at J, with 9 bases between. Germline V gene lookup returns CDR1 KGHDR and CDR2 SFDVKD. CDR3 amino acids: CATSDGGTGELFF. The CDR3 nucleotides read TGTGCCACCAGTGATGGGGGGACAGGGGAGCTGTTTTTT.